The subject of this entry is one T cell receptor beta chain. In the original workflow: Amplification of reference gene primers provided the estimated nucleated cell counts. Sequenced by immunoSEQ multiplex PCR; TCRdb stores in-frame clones only, minus some. The V and J calls and clone size are taken from that table; D and trimming were inferred from the DNA. The table has around 230,000 clones, approximately 88% seen once. V was clipped by 2 bases and J by 7 bases, with 14 bases between them. Germline CDR1 and CDR2: SNHLY and FYNNEI. The CDR3 loop spans 14 amino acids. The data are from a study of blood T cell repertoires in COVID-19. Study overall: The cDNA or gDNA used as material had been derived from T cells, B-cell-depleted T cells, or PBMCs.

The J gene is TRBJ1-1, the V gene TRBV2; a possible D gene is TRBD1 (5 bases). The sequenced material came from peripheral blood. This clonotype originated in a man aged 35 to 55 with acute or convalescent COVID-19. CDR3 sequence: CASSEKYRQIEAFF. The CDR3 DNA reads as TGTGCCAGCAGTGAAAAGTATAGACAGATTGAAGCTTTCTTT.